A single sample is the source of the 14 T cell receptor beta chains below, sequenced in a study of blood T cells in healthy people across ages. It was with a sample-barcoded 5' primer and a J-beta primer mix that a second PCR of about 6 to 11 cycles was run. MiXCR, run by TCRdb on the 5' RACE reads, gives a single entry per CDR3 protein. The sample has hundreds of thousands of distinct CDR3 sequences, about 40% seen once. Sequencing was done on a sample of blood. The receptors were sampled from a woman aged 55-75 years in good health.

The chain employs TRBV7-9 and TRBJ2-1, with 7 bases fitting TRBD2. The CDR3 runs to 14 residues. V shed 3 bases and J 7 bases; nucleotides not matched to a gene: 6. Germline V gene sequence: CDR1 SEHNR, CDR2 FQNEAQ (reference sequence). CDR3 amino acids: CASSFAGERNEQFF. The DNA for the CDR3 is TGTGCCAGCAGCTTTGCGGGAGAGAGGAATGAGCAGTTCTTC.

The chain links TRBV28 to TRBJ2-5; 7 bases line up with TRBD1. There are 14 residues in the CDR3. CDR1 is MDHEN and CDR2 is SYDVKM in the germline V gene. V dropped 7 bases and J dropped 5; count of bases not matched to a gene: 10. The CDR3 protein is CASTSGTVKETQYF. The CDR3 region has the DNA TGTGCCAGCACTTCCGGGACAGTCAAGGAGACCCAGTACTTC.

This clonotype was detected only a few times. This chain links TRBV12-3 or TRBV12-4 with TRBJ1-2; the D is unclear. The V gene lost 6 bases and the J gene lost 8 bases, with 19 bases spanning the gap. CDR3 length equals 14 residues. CDR3 DNA sequence: TGTGCCAGCAGCCAAAACTGGGTCCGTTTAGGCTACACCTTC. It yields the protein CASSQNWVRLGYTF.

The gene calls are TRBV24-1 and TRBJ2-1; tentatively, D is TRBD1 or TRBD2 (5 bases each). Trimming left V 1 base short and J 5 bases short, with 14 bases between. Looked up from germline, CDR1 is KGHDR and CDR2 is SFDVKD. There are 16 residues in the CDR3. The chain's CDR3 is CATSDFWDLKNNEQFF. The CDR3 bases are TGTGCCACCAGTGATTTTTGGGACCTAAAGAACAATGAGCAGTTCTTC.

The gene calls are TRBV29-1 and TRBJ1-3; no reliable D call. The V gene lost 2 bases and the J gene lost 5 bases, with 13 bases spanning the gap. CDR3 size: 14 residues. Looked up from germline, CDR1 is SQVTM and CDR2 is ANQGSEA. The CDR3 loop is CSVEWAVERNTIYF. The CDR3 DNA follows: TGCAGCGTTGAATGGGCAGTCGAAAGAAACACCATATATTTT.

V gene TRBV7-2 combines with J gene TRBJ2-1; D is unclear. Trimming left V 0 bases short and J 8 bases short, with 17 bases between. The germline V gene encodes CDR1 SGHTA and CDR2 FQGNSA. The CDR3 runs to 16 residues. The CDR3, as DNA: TGTGCCAGCAGCTTAGCTGTGACTCGGCTTTACGATGAGCAGTTCTTC. The encoded protein is CASSLAVTRLYDEQFF.

The rearrangement uses TRBV19 and TRBJ1-6; D unclear. V shed 7 bases and J shed 9 bases, with 10 bases lying between them. The CDR3 contains 12 residues. Germline loops: CDR1 LNHDA, CDR2 SQIVND (reference sequence). The CDR3 reads CASTFGGSPLHF. The CDR3 DNA sequence: TGTGCCAGTACTTTCGGTGGTTCACCCCTCCACTTT.

This clonotype showed up just a few times. This chain joins TRBV7-9 and TRBJ1-2; 7 positions match TRBD1. V lost 2 bases to trimming and J lost 3 bases; unmatched junction nucleotides: 9. The CDR3 is 16 amino acids. CDR1 and CDR2 (germline): SEHNR, FQNEAQ (reference sequence). CDR3 residues: CASSLRLAGGDYGYTF. CDR3 bases: TGTGCCAGCAGCTTAAGATTGGCAGGGGGGGACTATGGCTACACCTTC.

A word on this clonotype: A much larger clone differs from this one at a single base, so this may be a read error. V usage is TRBV5-6 and J usage is TRBJ2-1; TRBD2 might be the D (6 bases). This CDR3 region has 15 residues. Between the trimmed V and J ends, which lost 2 bases and 6 bases, there was a span of 15 bases. CDR1 and CDR2 (germline): SGHDT, YYEEEE. The CDR3 nucleotides are TGTGCCAGCAGCTTCGGACGAGCGGGTGGCAATGAGCAGTTCTTC. Protein: CASSFGRAGGNEQFF.

This clonotype was counted once. This chain joins TRBV9 and TRBJ2-3; TRBD2 aligns across 14 bases. Germline V lookup: CDR1 SGDLS, CDR2 YYNGEE. The CDR3 totals 18 residues. V lost 4 bases to trimming and J lost 0 bases; unmatched junction nucleotides: 7. CDR3 residues: CASSKGLAGGLSTDTQYF. The CDR3, as DNA: TGTGCCAGCAGCAAAGGACTAGCGGGGGGCCTTAGCACAGATACGCAGTATTTT.

This chain links TRBV7-9 with TRBJ1-1; 9 nucleotides line up with TRBD1. Trimming cost V 3 bases and J 1 base; bases outside gene matches: 3. The CDR3 runs 15 residues. CDR1 SEHNR and CDR2 FQNEAQ come from the germline V gene (reference sequence). CDR3 sequence (DNA): TGTGCCAGCAGCTTCGGACAGGGGACGAACACTGAAGCTTTCTTT. It is translated as CASSFGQGTNTEAFF.

The rearrangement links TRBV6-6 to TRBJ2-1, with 7 bases matching TRBD2. The junction had 15 bases not matched to a gene; V was cut back by 2 bases and J by 8 bases. The germline CDR1 and CDR2 sequences are MNHNY and SVGAGI (reference sequence). This CDR3 is built from 17 residues. As DNA, the CDR3 is TGTGCCAGCAGTTACCCGCAGCGGGGTGCCCCCGTCCATGAGCAGTTCTTC. It translates to CASSYPQRGAPVHEQFF.

This clonotype occurred a few times. This chain links TRBV12-3 or TRBV12-4 with TRBJ2-1; TRBD1 matches 9 bases. V trimming: 2 bases; J trimming: 6 bases; junction bases outside the gene matches: 5. The CDR3 has 15 residues. The CDR3 DNA reads as TGTGCCAGCAGTTTACTGGGACAGGGTGGCAATGAGCAGTTCTTC. Translation: CASSLLGQGGNEQFF.

V gene TRBV7-2 combines with J gene TRBJ2-7; D call uncertain. The J call is doubtful: the DNA matches TRBJ2-5 better. This CDR3 has 14 residues. From germline, CDR1 is SGHTA and CDR2 FQGNSA. CDR3 sequence (DNA): TGTGCCAGCAGCTATACCGGTCCCCAAGAGACCCAGTACTTC. Protein sequence: CASSYTGPQETQYF.